These 4 T cell receptor beta chains share one sample of origin, sequenced in a study of CD8+ T cells in alopecia areata. The sample's treatment: oral pan-JAK inhibitor, 5-10 mg twice daily. Sequencing templates came from extracted RNA that was reverse transcribed into cDNA. Clones were sequenced by immunoSEQ multiplex PCR, and TCRdb holds only the in-frame ones, with some missing. The sample has 200,000 to 250,000 clones, 64% seen once. Sequencing used CD4+ T cells sorted from blood, obtained at week 4, from a patient treated with tofacitinib. These receptors all come from a human donor with alopecia areata.

The gene calls are TRBV29-1 and TRBJ2-7, with D possibly matching TRBD1 (5 bases). Germline CDR1 is SQVTM and CDR2 is ANQGSEA. The CDR3 totals 11 residues. Trimming removed 3 bases at V and 9 bases at J, with 12 bases between. The CDR3 region is CSVDQGERQYF. In DNA, the CDR3 is TGCAGCGTTGACCAGGGTGAGAGGCAGTACTTC.

J is TRBJ2-5 and V is TRBV10-3; D not certain. The length of the CDR3 is 13 residues. V was trimmed by 3 bases and J by 4 bases, leaving 9 bases between them. Germline loops: CDR1 ENHRY, CDR2 SYGVKD. The CDR3 DNA follows: TGTGCCATCAGTGATTCAAAAACAGAGACCCAGTACTTC. The encoded protein is CAISDSKTETQYF.

The V gene is TRBV10-2, the J gene TRBJ1-1; a possible D gene is TRBD1 (5 bases). This CDR3 contains 12 residues. The germline V gene has CDR1 WSHSY and CDR2 SAAADI. V gave up 5 bases and J gave up 6 bases, with 10 bases separating them. The CDR3 coding sequence is TGCGCCAGCAGTTCGAGGGGAGCTGAAGCTTTCTTT. Protein product: CASSSRGAEAFF.

This rearrangement joins TRBV29-1 to TRBJ1-4; perhaps TRBD1 as D (6 bases). The ends were cut back, 5 bases at V and 5 bases at J, with 15 bases in the middle. Germline V gene lookup returns CDR1 SQVTM and CDR2 ANQGSEA. The CDR3 contains 14 residues. CDR3 in amino acids: CSVWSGARNEKLFF. The CDR3 nucleotides read TGCAGCGTTTGGTCGGGGGCGAGGAATGAAAAACTGTTTTTT.